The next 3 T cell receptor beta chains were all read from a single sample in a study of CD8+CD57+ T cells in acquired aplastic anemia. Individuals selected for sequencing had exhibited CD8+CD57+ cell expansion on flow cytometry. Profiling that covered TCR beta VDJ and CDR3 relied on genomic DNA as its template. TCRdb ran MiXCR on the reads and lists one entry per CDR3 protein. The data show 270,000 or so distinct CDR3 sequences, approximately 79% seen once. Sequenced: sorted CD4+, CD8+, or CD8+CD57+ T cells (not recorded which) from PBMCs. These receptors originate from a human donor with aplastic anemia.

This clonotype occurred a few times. Here the CDR3 reads CATSRDAKNSPLHF. Written as DNA, the CDR3 is TGTGCCACCAGCAGAGATGCGAAAAATTCACCCCTCCACTTT. The chain is built from TRBV15 and TRBJ1-6; D is unclear. Germline V CDR1 and CDR2: LNHNV, YYDKDF (reference sequence). V lost 0 bases, J lost 7 bases, and 7 bases lay in between. CDR3 length equals 14 residues.

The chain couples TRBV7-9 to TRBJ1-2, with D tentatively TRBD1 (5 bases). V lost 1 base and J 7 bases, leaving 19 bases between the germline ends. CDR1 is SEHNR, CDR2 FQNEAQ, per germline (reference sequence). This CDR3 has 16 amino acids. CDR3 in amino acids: CASSLGGSYWDCGYTF. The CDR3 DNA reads TGTGCCAGCAGCTTAGGGGGTAGCTACTGGGACTGTGGCTACACCTTC.

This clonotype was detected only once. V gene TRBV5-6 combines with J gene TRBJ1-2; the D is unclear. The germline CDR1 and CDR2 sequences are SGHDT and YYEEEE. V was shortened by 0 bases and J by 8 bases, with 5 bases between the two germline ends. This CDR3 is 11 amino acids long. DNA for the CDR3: TGTGCCAGCAGCTTGGAGGGAGGCTACACCTTC. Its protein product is CASSLEGGYTF.